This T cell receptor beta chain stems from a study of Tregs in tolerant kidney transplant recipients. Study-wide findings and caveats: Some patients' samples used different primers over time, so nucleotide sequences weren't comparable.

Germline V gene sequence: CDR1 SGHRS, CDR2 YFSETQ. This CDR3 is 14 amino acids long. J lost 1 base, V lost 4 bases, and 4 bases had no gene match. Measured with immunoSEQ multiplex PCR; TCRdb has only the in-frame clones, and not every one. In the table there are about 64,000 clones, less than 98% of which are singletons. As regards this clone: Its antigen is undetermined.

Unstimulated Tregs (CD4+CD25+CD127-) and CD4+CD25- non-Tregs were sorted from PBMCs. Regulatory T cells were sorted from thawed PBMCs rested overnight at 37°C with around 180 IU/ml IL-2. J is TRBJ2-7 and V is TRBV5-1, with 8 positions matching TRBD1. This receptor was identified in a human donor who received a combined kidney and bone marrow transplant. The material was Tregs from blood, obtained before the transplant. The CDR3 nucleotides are TGCGCCAGCAGCAAAGGACAGGGATCCTACGAGCAGTACTTC. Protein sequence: CASSKGQGSYEQYF. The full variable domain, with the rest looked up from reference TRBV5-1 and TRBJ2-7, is KAGVTQTPRYLIKTRGQQVTLSCSPISGHRSVSWYQQTPGQGLQFLFEYFSETQRNKGNFPGRFSGRQFSNSRSEMNVSTLELGDSALYLCASSKGQGSYEQYFGPGTRLTVT.